Following are 23 T cell receptor beta chains from one sample sequenced in a study of regulatory and conventional T cells in RAG deficiency. Conventional CD4+ T cells were sorted from blood as CD25-low CD127-high cells. Assay: immunoSEQ multiplex PCR; the TCRdb copy retains only in-frame clones and omits some. The table shows approximately 48,000 clones, with just under 90% occurring only once. These data are also associated with another study on regulatory T cells. As that report states: Primers: 52 TRBV forward and 13 TRBJ reverse.

The material sequenced was CD4+ effector T cells sorted from blood. Every receptor here comes from a human donor in good health.

J is TRBJ2-3 and V is TRBV28; D possibly uses TRBD1 or TRBD2 (5 bases each). The germline V gene encodes CDR1 MDHEN and CDR2 SYDVKM. There are 15 residues in the CDR3. The germline V and J ends were trimmed by 7 bases and 0 bases, with 14 bases remaining between them. CDR3 DNA sequence: TGTGCCAGCAATTCTCCGGGGCCTAGCACAGATACGCAGTATTTT. Protein sequence: CASNSPGPSTDTQYF. Filled out from reference TRBV28 and TRBJ2-3, the complete variable domain reads DVKVTQSSRYLVKRTGEKVFLECVQDMDHENMFWYRQDPGLGLRLIYFSYDVKMKEKGDIPEGYSVSREKKERFSLILESASTNQTSMYLCASNSPGPSTDTQYFGPGTRLTVL.

The chain has TRBV6-6 and TRBJ1-5; D uncertain. Germline CDR1 MNHNY, CDR2 SVGAGI (reference sequence). V lost 0 bases to trimming and J lost 6 bases, with 9 bases between them. This CDR3 has 14 amino acids. The CDR3: CASSYSDAGQPQHF. CDR3 DNA sequence: TGTGCCAGCAGTTACTCGGACGCGGGTCAGCCCCAGCATTTT.

The rearrangement joins TRBV5-1 to TRBJ2-3; TRBD1 aligns across 8 bases. V lost 4 bases, J lost 0 bases, and 10 bases stayed unmatched. CDR1 SGHRS and CDR2 YFSETQ come from the germline V gene. The CDR3 is made up of 17 amino acids. The CDR3 DNA sequence: TGCGCCAGCAGCCCGAAGACAGGGGCGATTAGCACAGATACGCAGTATTTT. Translation: CASSPKTGAISTDTQYF. Combining the CDR3 with reference TRBV5-1 and TRBJ2-3 gives the whole variable domain KAGVTQTPRYLIKTRGQQVTLSCSPISGHRSVSWYQQTPGQGLQFLFEYFSETQRNKGNFPGRFSGRQFSNSRSEMNVSTLELGDSALYLCASSPKTGAISTDTQYFGPGTRLTVL.

This clone was counted only a few times. The gene calls are TRBV6-5 and TRBJ1-2; 7 nucleotides agree with TRBD1. The CDR3 extends over 12 amino acids. V gave up 5 bases and J gave up 8 bases; unmatched junction bases: 5. The germline V gene encodes CDR1 MNHEY and CDR2 SVGAGI. CDR3 in DNA: TGTGCCAGCAGTACAGGGGCGGGGGGCTACACCTTC. It codes for CASSTGAGGYTF.

The rearrangement uses TRBV19 and TRBJ2-2, with a weak D call TRBD1 (5 bases). Trimming cost V 8 bases and J 1 base, with 8 bases left between them. CDR3 size: 13 residues. Germline lookup yields CDR1 LNHDA and CDR2 SQIVND (reference sequence). The CDR3 DNA is TGTGCCAGTGAGACAGAGAACACCGGGGAGCTGTTTTTT. Its translation is CASETENTGELFF.

The rearrangement uses TRBV5-1 and TRBJ2-1; D assignment may be TRBD1 or TRBD2 (6 bases each). Germline V gene data show CDR1 as SGHRS and CDR2 as YFSETQ. The ends were cut back, 7 bases at V and 4 bases at J, with 18 bases in the middle. The CDR3 spans 15 residues. Here the CDR3 DNA reads TGCGCCAGCTTCTACGGGGGCGCCGGGTACAATGAGCAGTTCTTC. Encoded protein: CASFYGGAGYNEQFF. Supplemented by reference TRBV5-1 and TRBJ2-1, the full variable domain reads KAGVTQTPRYLIKTRGQQVTLSCSPISGHRSVSWYQQTPGQGLQFLFEYFSETQRNKGNFPGRFSGRQFSNSRSEMNVSTLELGDSALYLCASFYGGAGYNEQFFGPGTRLTVL.

The chain links TRBV19 to TRBJ1-5; 7 positions agree with TRBD1. This CDR3 is 14 amino acids long. CDR1 is LNHDA, CDR2 SQIVND, per germline (reference sequence). V trimming: 5 bases; J trimming: 4 bases; junction bases outside the gene matches: 5. CDR3 region: CASSSDRINQPQHF. CDR3 nucleotides: TGTGCCAGTAGTTCGGACAGGATAAATCAGCCCCAGCATTTT.

V and J are TRBV2 and TRBJ2-2; 8 bases align to TRBD1. CDR1 is SNHLY, CDR2 FYNNEI, per germline. The length of the CDR3 is 17 residues. J gave up 1 base and V 6 bases, and 10 bases lay outside the gene matches. CDR3 sequence (DNA): TGTGCCAGCAGGGGTTACGAGGACAGGGTGAACACCGGGGAGCTGTTTTTT. Protein sequence: CASRGYEDRVNTGELFF. Combining the CDR3 with reference TRBV2 and TRBJ2-2 gives the whole variable domain EPEVTQTPSHQVTQMGQEVILRCVPISNHLYFYWYRQILGQKVEFLVSFYNNEISEKSEIFDDQFSVERPDGSNFTLKIRSTKLEDSAMYFCASRGYEDRVNTGELFFGEGSRLTVL.

The chain employs TRBV5-1 and TRBJ2-1, with 12 nucleotides matching TRBD1. This CDR3 has 15 amino acids. CDR1 is SGHRS, CDR2 YFSETQ, per germline. With V trimmed by 7 bases and J by 10 bases, 12 bases remained unmatched. Here the CDR3 reads CASLIGTGGQGEQFF. The CDR3 region has the DNA TGCGCCAGCCTCATTGGGACAGGGGGCCAAGGGGAGCAGTTCTTC. The full variable domain, in which reference TRBV5-1 and TRBJ2-1 provide the parts outside the CDR3, is KAGVTQTPRYLIKTRGQQVTLSCSPISGHRSVSWYQQTPGQGLQFLFEYFSETQRNKGNFPGRFSGRQFSNSRSEMNVSTLELGDSALYLCASLIGTGGQGEQFFGPGTRLTVL.

The chain recombines TRBV5-1 with TRBJ2-5; D remains ambiguous. Deletions cut 3 bases from V and 2 bases from J, with 11 bases between. The CDR3 totals 14 residues. The germline CDR1 and CDR2 sequences are SGHRS and YFSETQ. The chain's CDR3 is CASSWVIGQETQYF. The CDR3 coding sequence is TGCGCCAGCAGCTGGGTAATTGGACAAGAGACCCAGTACTTC.

The V call is TRBV2, the J call TRBJ2-1; D gene ambiguous. Trimming took off 6 bases at V and 6 bases at J, with 9 bases between the two ends. This CDR3 has 12 residues. CDR1 SNHLY and CDR2 FYNNEI come from the germline V gene. CDR3 in amino acids: CASRQDTNEQFF. CDR3 nucleotides: TGTGCCAGCAGGCAGGATACCAATGAGCAGTTCTTC. Complete variable domain (other parts from reference TRBV2 and TRBJ2-1): EPEVTQTPSHQVTQMGQEVILRCVPISNHLYFYWYRQILGQKVEFLVSFYNNEISEKSEIFDDQFSVERPDGSNFTLKIRSTKLEDSAMYFCASRQDTNEQFFGPGTRLTVL.

As to this clone: At one end the junction does not follow the germline gene, possibly because of a read error. V usage is TRBV6-6 and J usage is TRBJ2-3; maybe TRBD2 (5 bases). CDR1 MNHNY and CDR2 SVGAGI come from the germline V gene (reference sequence). The CDR3 is made up of 14 amino acids. The CDR3 spells CASRYYGSSDTQYF. The CDR3 nucleotides read TGTGCCAGCAGATACTATGGGAGTTCAGATACGCAGTATTTT.

The chain's CDR3 is CASSRPGQTIYGYTF. The CDR3 nucleotides read TGTGCCAGCAGTAGGCCGGGACAGACAATTTATGGCTACACCTTC. This chain uses TRBV6-5 with TRBJ1-2; 7 positions match TRBD1. V lost 5 bases and J lost 5; bases outside the gene matches: 11. The CDR3 covers 15 residues. Germline CDR1 is MNHEY and CDR2 is SVGAGI.

V is TRBV7-6 and J is TRBJ1-5, with TRBD1 matching 10 bases. Germline-derived CDR1 and CDR2 are SGHVS and FNYEAQ. Losses at the gene ends were 0 bases for V and 0 bases for J; bases not matched to a gene: 8. The CDR3 consists of 19 residues. The CDR3 DNA reads TGTGCCAGCAGCTTAGCCCCTTGGACAGGGGGGTATAGCAATCAGCCCCAGCATTTT. Its translation is CASSLAPWTGGYSNQPQHF.

J is TRBJ1-6 and V is TRBV6-5, with D possibly being TRBD1 (6 bases). This CDR3 comprises 14 residues. V gave up 8 bases and J gave up 7 bases, with 15 bases separating them. Germline assignment: CDR1 MNHEY and CDR2 SVGAGI. CDR3 bases: TGTGCCAGCGGGCGGACAGCGTTGAATTCACCCCTCCACTTT. Translated, it gives CASGRTALNSPLHF.

The V and J genes are TRBV5-1 and TRBJ2-3, with D perhaps TRBD1 (5 bases). CDR3 length: 14 amino acids. V was pared by 4 bases and J by 2 bases, with 11 bases between. Germline-derived CDR1 and CDR2 are SGHRS and YFSETQ. CDR3 in DNA: TGCGCCAGCAGCCACCGACAGAACACAGATACGCAGTATTTT. This sequence encodes CASSHRQNTDTQYF.

This clone was seen a single time. The rearrangement joins TRBV29-1 to TRBJ1-2, with no clear D. V dropped 3 bases and J dropped 4 bases, with 9 bases sitting between them. Germline V gene sequence: CDR1 SQVTM, CDR2 ANQGSEA. The CDR3 loop spans 12 amino acids. The CDR3: CSVEPVGYGYTF. DNA for the CDR3: TGCAGCGTTGAGCCGGTTGGCTATGGCTACACCTTC.

CDR3 sequence (DNA): TGTGCCAGCAGCCAAGTTTCTGTCACTTCAGATACGCAGTATTTT. This sequence encodes CASSQVSVTSDTQYF. The chain employs TRBV4-2 and TRBJ2-3; D ambiguous. CDR3 length: 15 residues. Trimming shortened V by 1 base and J by 4 bases, and 12 bases separated the two germline ends. Germline assignment: CDR1 LGHNA and CDR2 YNFKEQ.

CDR3 loop: CASALVRDRNNYEQYF. The CDR3 DNA follows: TGTGCCAGCGCTCTCGTTCGGGACAGAAATAACTACGAGCAGTACTTC. The genes are TRBV7-8 and TRBJ2-7; 7 positions match TRBD1. V shed 8 bases and J 3 bases; nucleotides not matched to a gene: 16. Germline CDR1 reads SGHVS; CDR2 reads FQNEAQ. This CDR3 is 16 amino acids long.

This clone appeared once. V is TRBV7-2 and J is TRBJ2-1, with a possible D match to TRBD2 (5 bases). Germline CDR1 and CDR2: SGHTA and FQGNSA. The CDR3 length is 15 residues. V was shortened by 5 bases and J by 2 bases, with 13 bases between the two germline ends. Written as DNA, the CDR3 is TGTGCCAGCAGCCCAGACTGGACTGCCTACAATGAGCAGTTCTTC. This translates into CASSPDWTAYNEQFF.

The chain uses TRBV19 and TRBJ2-3; 10 bases agree with TRBD2. V shed 3 bases and J 4 bases; nucleotides not matched to a gene: 13. The CDR3 runs 18 residues. Germline CDR1 LNHDA, CDR2 SQIVND (reference sequence). CDR3 loop: CASSISGRGTSVADTQYF. CDR3 DNA sequence: TGTGCCAGTAGTATTTCAGGGAGGGGGACTAGCGTTGCAGATACGCAGTATTTT.

This chain links TRBV10-1 with TRBJ2-1, with 7 bases matching TRBD1. CDR3 length: 13 amino acids. CDR1 WNHNN and CDR2 SYGVQD come from the germline V gene (reference sequence). Trimming removed 8 bases from V and 8 bases from J; junction bases left unmatched: 9. This chain's CDR3 is CASSGQPRDEQFF. CDR3 coding DNA: TGCGCCAGCTCGGGACAGCCTAGGGATGAGCAGTTCTTC.

This clone was picked up a small number of times. The chain combines TRBV7-9 with TRBJ1-4; the D is unclear. Germline CDR1 reads SEHNR; CDR2 reads FQNEAQ (reference sequence). There are 13 residues in the CDR3. The V end lost 5 bases, the J end lost 5 bases, and 9 bases lay between the germline ends. CDR3 coding DNA: TGTGCCAGCAGCCCCCGAAACAATGAAAAACTGTTTTTT. As protein: CASSPRNNEKLFF.